This T cell receptor (beta chain) came from a study of blood T cell repertoires in COVID-19. Study-level background: Nucleic acid was either cDNA or gDNA, and it came from T cells, B-cell-depleted T cells, or PBMCs.

CDR1 and CDR2 (germline): GTSNPN, SVGIG (reference sequence). V lost 2 bases and J lost 2, with 5 bases in between. The CDR3 contains 12 residues. Profiled with immunoSEQ multiplex PCR; TCRdb holds only in-frame clones, not every one. In the table there are tens of thousands of clones, around nine tenths of which are singletons. Followed over time, Seattle patients had been enrolled while infection was active. The chain recombines TRBV30 with TRBJ2-3; D is undetermined. The clonotype comes from a woman aged 55 to 70 with COVID-19, enrolled during active disease. Sequencing was performed on peripheral blood. CDR3 DNA sequence: TGTGCCTGGAGTCAGATCACAGATACGCAGTATTTT. Translated: CAWSQITDTQYF.